These 26 T cell receptor beta chains share one sample of origin, sequenced in a study of technical replicates of blood from a few donors. Sequencing used immunoSEQ multiplex PCR; TCRdb keeps in-frame clones, though not all of them. The repertoire consists of about 76,000 clones, with roughly nine tenths occurring once and the leading ten covering 0.25%. Input material: T cells isolated from PBMCs. These receptors all come from a human donor in good health.

This clone was seen once. In DNA, the CDR3 is TGTGCCAGCAGCCAAGTCGATGGCGGCCCTACAAACATGAACACTGAAGCTTTCTTT. Protein sequence: CASSQVDGGPTNMNTEAFF. J is TRBJ1-1 and V is TRBV14; D unresolved. CDR1 is SGHDN and CDR2 is FVKESK in the germline V gene. This CDR3 has 19 residues. V gave up 1 base and J gave up 0 bases, with 21 bases separating them.

The chain links TRBV4-1 to TRBJ1-2; no firm D call. The V and J ends lost 1 base and 0 bases respectively, with 9 bases between them. The germline CDR1 and CDR2 sequences are MGHRA and YSYEKL. The CDR3 extends over 15 amino acids. The CDR3 loop reads CASSQVEFANYGYTF. In DNA form, the CDR3 reads TGCGCCAGCAGCCAAGTAGAATTTGCTAACTATGGCTACACCTTC.

The V gene is TRBV28, the J gene TRBJ1-2, with D possibly TRBD1 on 5 matching bases. CDR1 is MDHEN, CDR2 SYDVKM, per germline. CDR3 size: 15 residues. V lost 7 bases and J lost 2, with 17 bases in between. The chain's CDR3 is CASILTVPGNYGYTF. The CDR3, as DNA: TGTGCCAGCATCCTAACCGTCCCAGGGAACTATGGCTACACCTTC.

This clone has only one observation. This CDR3 is CVRSFRDTTYEQYF. CDR3 nucleotides: TGTGTCAGAAGCTTCCGGGACACCACCTACGAGCAGTACTTC. The chain is built from TRBV7-5 and TRBJ2-7; no check of the table's D call, TRBD1, against the DNA was made. TRBV7-5 is annotated as a pseudogene. This CDR3 comprises 14 residues.

The CDR3 region has the DNA TGTGCCAGCAGCAAAAACGGGACAGGGACCGGGGGAGTGTCCCAGTACTTC. It is translated as CASSKNGTGTGGVSQYF. The chain carries TRBV21-1 and TRBJ2-5; the DNA was not compared with TRBD1, the D call given in the table. TRBV21-1 is tagged as a pseudogene. This CDR3 is built from 17 residues.

The CDR3 nucleotides are TGCGCCAGCAGCCAAGAGGAGGGGACAGGGGGCTTAACGCGGTTCTTC. Its translation is CASSQEEGTGGLTRFF. V usage is TRBV4-1 and J usage is TRBJ2-1, with TRBD1 matching 12 bases. The germline V gene encodes CDR1 MGHRA and CDR2 YSYEKL. The CDR3 has 16 residues. The trim removed 0 bases at V and 15 bases at J, leaving 12 bases unmatched.

As to this clone: At one of its ends the junction is not consistent with the germline gene, which may arise from a read error. The chain links TRBV5-8 to TRBJ2-2; TRBD1 matches 7 bases. Germline CDR1 is SGHTS and CDR2 is YDEGEE. CDR3 length equals 15 residues. For the CDR3, the DNA is TGTGCCAGCAGATTGGGACAGCTGAACACCGGGGAGCTGTTTTTT. It yields the protein CASRLGQLNTGELFF. The whole variable domain, filled in from reference TRBV5-8 and TRBJ2-2, reads EAGVTQSPTHLIKTRGQQATLRCSPISGHTSVYWYQQALGLGLQFLLWYDEGEERNRGNFPPRFSGRQFPNYSSELNVNALELEDSALYLCASRLGQLNTGELFFGEGSRLTVL.

The rearrangement links TRBV11-3 to TRBJ2-5; a possible D gene is TRBD1 (6 bases). Germline assignment: CDR1 SGHNT and CDR2 YENEEA. Trimming removed 5 bases at V and 4 bases at J, with 11 bases between. This CDR3 has 13 amino acids. CDR3 protein: CASSPGTTETQYF. The CDR3 bases are TGTGCCAGCAGCCCCGGGACAACAGAGACCCAGTACTTC.

The chain is built from TRBV12-5 and TRBJ1-1; TRBD1 matches 8 bases. The CDR3 loop spans 18 amino acids. V shed 2 bases and J 0 bases; nucleotides not matched to a gene: 11. Germline V lookup: CDR1 LGHNT, CDR2 FRNRAP. This chain's CDR3 is CASGLTLTGGGMNTEAFF. In nucleotides, the CDR3 is TGTGCTAGTGGTTTGACGTTAACAGGGGGGGGGATGAACACTGAAGCTTTCTTT.

Only a few counts were recorded for this clone. This CDR3 is CASSQDSPGDSILYEQYF. The DNA for the CDR3 is TGCGCCAGCAGCCAAGATTCCCCTGGGGACAGCATTCTCTACGAGCAGTACTTC. The V call is TRBV4-1, the J call TRBJ2-7; 7 nucleotides match TRBD1. The V gene end was trimmed by 0 bases and the J gene end by 3 bases; junction bases not matched to a gene: 14. The CDR3 runs to 18 residues. The germline gives CDR1 MGHRA, CDR2 YSYEKL.

The CDR3, as DNA: TGTGCCAGCAGTTTACGGCAAGAGACCCAGTACTTC. Translated: CASSLRQETQYF. This sequence joins TRBV28 and TRBJ2-5; D is uncertain. Between the trimmed V and J ends, which lost 2 bases and 2 bases, there was a span of 3 bases. The germline CDR1 and CDR2 sequences are MDHEN and SYDVKM. The CDR3 extends over 12 amino acids.

This clone was seen a single time. The chain has TRBV28 and TRBJ2-1; 7 bases match TRBD2. The CDR3 loop spans 12 amino acids. Per germline, CDR1 MDHEN and CDR2 SYDVKM. V dropped 5 bases and J dropped 8; count of bases not matched to a gene: 3. CDR3 bases: TGTGCCAGCAGTACTAGCGCACATGAGCAGTTCTTC. Its protein product is CASSTSAHEQFF.

This sequence joins TRBV27 and TRBJ2-1; 11 nucleotides align to TRBD2. Trimming at V came to 6 bases and at J to 7 bases, leaving 20 bases not matched to a gene. Germline CDR1 reads MNHEY; CDR2 reads SMNVEV (reference sequence). The CDR3 contains 19 residues. Here the CDR3 reads CASRPLTSGSMGLGNEQFF. The CDR3 nucleotides read TGTGCCAGCAGGCCTTTAACTAGCGGGAGCATGGGGCTGGGAAATGAGCAGTTCTTC.

The gene calls are TRBV5-1 and TRBJ1-3, with D perhaps TRBD1 (6 bases). Germline CDR1 is SGHRS and CDR2 is YFSETQ. The length of the CDR3 is 15 residues. V lost 4 bases to trimming and J lost 1 base, with 12 bases between them. CDR3 DNA sequence: TGCGCCAGCAGCCCAGGGGATGGTTCTGGAAACACCATATATTTT. It translates to CASSPGDGSGNTIYF.

This clone has a single count. This rearrangement joins TRBV29-1 to TRBJ2-7; 10 bases fit TRBD2. With V trimmed by 2 bases and J by 7 bases, 11 bases remained unmatched. Germline V gene lookup returns CDR1 SQVTM and CDR2 ANQGSEA. CDR3 length equals 15 residues. In DNA form, the CDR3 reads TGCAGCGTTGAAATTCTAGCGGGAGATCCCACGGAGCAGTACTTC. Translation: CSVEILAGDPTEQYF.

The chain employs TRBV12-5 and TRBJ1-6; TRBD1 aligns across 8 bases. Germline V gene lookup returns CDR1 LGHNT and CDR2 FRNRAP. V was clipped by 5 bases and J by 6 bases; unmatched bases: 3. There are 14 residues in the CDR3. For the CDR3, the DNA is TGTGCTAGTGGTCAGGGGACAGGTAATTCACCCCTCCACTTT. Its protein product is CASGQGTGNSPLHF.

This clone showed up just once. The rearrangement joins TRBV4-1 to TRBJ2-2; possibly TRBD2 for D (6 bases). There are 15 residues in the CDR3. Germline V gene data show CDR1 as MGHRA and CDR2 as YSYEKL. V shed 1 base and J shed 2 bases, with 8 bases lying between them. The CDR3 is CASSQALANTGELFF. The DNA of the CDR3 is TGCGCCAGCAGCCAAGCACTAGCAAACACCGGGGAGCTGTTTTTT.

The chain joins TRBV27 to TRBJ1-1, with 7 bases matching TRBD1. The CDR3 runs 12 residues. V lost 7 bases to trimming and J lost 4 bases; unmatched junction nucleotides: 3. Germline CDR1 MNHEY, CDR2 SMNVEV (reference sequence). Written as DNA, the CDR3 is TGTGCCAGCACCAACAGGGGCACTGAAGCTTTCTTT. It specifies CASTNRGTEAFF.

The chain uses TRBV7-9 and TRBJ1-2; D unclear. The germline gives CDR1 SEHNR, CDR2 FQNEAQ (reference sequence). This CDR3 comprises 16 residues. Trimming removed 1 base at V and 7 bases at J, with 19 bases between. The CDR3 coding sequence is TGTGCCAGCAGCTTAGGATCCGCGGGAGGAGTTGGTGGCTACACCTTC. Its protein is CASSLGSAGGVGGYTF. The full variable domain, in which reference TRBV7-9 and TRBJ1-2 provide the parts outside the CDR3, is DTGVSQNPRHKITKRGQNVTFRCDPISEHNRLYWYRQTLGQGPEFLTYFQNEAQLEKSRLLSDRFSAERPKGSFSTLEIQRTEQGDSAMYLCASSLGSAGGVGGYTFGSGTRLTVV.

The V and J genes are TRBV11-2 and TRBJ2-7; 7 bases fit TRBD1. The CDR3 has 15 residues. V gave up 5 bases and J gave up 3 bases; unmatched junction bases: 10. Germline V CDR1 and CDR2: SGHAT, FQNNGV. The DNA of the CDR3 is TGTGCCAGCAGCGTACGGGAAGACAGGGTCTACGAGCAGTACTTC. As protein: CASSVREDRVYEQYF.

J is TRBJ1-2 and V is TRBV19; the match to TRBD1 covers 8 bases. CDR3 length equals 14 residues. Germline assignment: CDR1 LNHDA and CDR2 SQIVND (reference sequence). With V trimmed by 5 bases and J by 3 bases, 5 bases remained unmatched. This chain's CDR3 is CASSLQTGDYGYTF. CDR3 sequence (DNA): TGTGCCAGTAGTCTTCAGACAGGGGACTATGGCTACACCTTC.

The chain is built from TRBV7-9 and TRBJ2-7; no clear D. The germline gives CDR1 SEHNR, CDR2 FQNEAQ (reference sequence). The CDR3 is 11 amino acids. V was trimmed by 5 bases and J by 3 bases, leaving 5 bases between them. CDR3 amino acids: CASSAFYEQYF. Written as DNA, the CDR3 is TGTGCCAGCAGCGCGTTCTACGAGCAGTACTTC. The full variable domain, its missing parts supplied by reference TRBV7-9 and TRBJ2-7, is DTGVSQNPRHKITKRGQNVTFRCDPISEHNRLYWYRQTLGQGPEFLTYFQNEAQLEKSRLLSDRFSAERPKGSFSTLEIQRTEQGDSAMYLCASSAFYEQYFGPGTRLTVT.

The chain links TRBV5-1 to TRBJ2-7; tentative D call: TRBD1 (5 bases). V was clipped by 4 bases and J by 3 bases, with 14 bases between them. CDR3 length: 14 amino acids. Germline assignment: CDR1 SGHRS and CDR2 YFSETQ. The CDR3 DNA reads as TGCGCCAGCAGCCCGACAGCTTCCCTCTACGAGCAGTACTTC. As protein: CASSPTASLYEQYF.

The rearrangement joins TRBV4-1 to TRBJ2-2; D ambiguous. Germline-derived CDR1 and CDR2 are MGHRA and YSYEKL. This CDR3 contains 15 residues. Deletions cut 3 bases from V and 1 base from J, with 9 bases between. Here the CDR3 reads CASSQGSRNTGELFF. In nucleotides, the CDR3 is TGCGCCAGCAGCCAGGGTAGCAGGAACACCGGGGAGCTGTTTTTT.

This rearrangement joins TRBV6-1 to TRBJ2-7, with TRBD2 identical over 12 bases. The CDR3 is 15 amino acids. Trimming cost V 4 bases and J 7 bases; bases outside gene matches: 8. Germline CDR1 reads MNHNS; CDR2 reads SASEGT. CDR3 in DNA: TGTGCCAGCAGTGCCCGGACTAGCGGGATTTTAGAGCAGTACTTC. Translation: CASSARTSGILEQYF.

The chain couples TRBV14 to TRBJ2-3; 7 positions match TRBD1. The length of the CDR3 is 13 residues. V was clipped by 6 bases and J by 3 bases; unmatched bases: 3. The V gene's germline CDR1 is SGHDN and CDR2 FVKESK. This CDR3 is CASSLTGTDTQYF. The CDR3 DNA reads as TGTGCCAGCAGTCTGACAGGGACAGATACGCAGTATTTT.